Shown below are 18 T cell receptor beta chains from a single sample sequenced in a study of CD8 T cells in ankylosing spondylitis (dated by TCRdb to about 2017). What the research found in general, with its limitations: A TCR beta motif of 8 or 9 highly homologous amino acid variants appeared characteristic of blood from ankylosing spondylitis patients.

The method behind the library was 5' RACE. Instrument on record: Illumina HiSeq 2500. TCRdb trimmed the raw reads at Q25, called clones with MiXCR and kept productive beta chains. CDR3 protein sequences are deduplicated, and each keeps its most common genes and DNA. Here the sample has a few hundred thousand distinct CDR3 sequences; 20% to 25% occur a single time. About 17% of the sample belongs to the ten largest clones. Which antigens these TCRs recognize remains unknown. Sequencing was carried out using blood, either unsorted or a sorted T cell fraction (not recorded which). The receptors derive from a male donor with ankylosing spondylitis.

As for this clonotype: The final CDR3 position lacks the conserved phenylalanine or tryptophan, pointing to a likely read error. Because the CDR3's place on the DNA is in doubt, the DNA is left out and the CDR3 is given as listed by TCRdb. The V and J genes are TRBV29-1 and TRBJ2-5; no DNA check was done on the table's D call, TRBD1. The CDR3 region is 11 residues in length, termini included. Germline V gene sequence: CDR1 SQVTM, CDR2 ANQGSEA. CDR3 sequence: CSVGTGTGGDL.

This chain links TRBV28 with TRBJ2-7; D unresolved. CDR1 and CDR2 (germline): MDHEN, SYDVKM. The V end lost 3 bases, the J end lost 5 bases, and 5 bases lay between the germline ends. The CDR3 sequence is 11 residues long. Written as DNA, the CDR3 is TGTGCCAGCAGTTTGTACCACGAGCAGTACTTC. Encoded protein: CASSLYHEQYF.

The CDR3 reads CSATTEHSGSSIPDTQYF. Here the CDR3 DNA reads TGCAGTGCCACCACCGAACACAGCGGGAGCTCGATCCCAGATACGCAGTATTTT. The V gene is TRBV20-1, the J gene TRBJ2-3; 8 bases line up with TRBD2. CDR1 and CDR2 from the germline V gene are DFQATT and SNEGSKA (reference sequence). V trimming: 6 bases; J trimming: 4 bases; junction bases outside the gene matches: 21. CDR3 size: 18 residues.

The chain has TRBV6-1 and TRBJ1-6, with TRBD1 matching 9 bases. Germline V gene sequence: CDR1 MNHNS, CDR2 SASEGT. Trimming cost V 3 bases and J 7 bases; bases outside gene matches: 1. The CDR3 is made up of 14 amino acids. CDR3 sequence reads: CASSEGQGNSPLHF. The CDR3 DNA reads as TGTGCCAGCAGTGAGGGACAGGGCAATTCACCCCTCCACTTT.

The chain links TRBV15 to TRBJ1-5; the match to TRBD1 covers 8 bases. Looked up from germline, CDR1 is LNHNV and CDR2 is YYDKDF (reference sequence). The CDR3 totals 15 residues. J gave up 5 bases and V 3 bases, and 6 bases lay outside the gene matches. CDR3 residues: CATSSQGARDQPQHF. The DNA of the CDR3 is TGTGCCACCAGCAGCCAGGGGGCTAGAGATCAGCCCCAGCATTTT.

This clonotype was observed a handful of times. The chain links TRBV12-3 or TRBV12-4 to TRBJ1-6, with 7 nucleotides matching TRBD1. The CDR3 runs to 14 residues. The junction had 8 bases not matched to a gene; V was cut back by 6 bases and J by 9 bases. CDR3 sequence (DNA): TGTGCCAGCAGCTCCGGGACAGACTTTTCACCCCTCCACTTT. Its translation is CASSSGTDFSPLHF.

This clonotype has only one observation. The gene calls are TRBV19 and TRBJ1-5; TRBD1 is a possible D gene (6 bases). Looked up from germline, CDR1 is LNHDA and CDR2 is SQIVND (reference sequence). With 4 bases removed from V and 0 bases from J, the gap between germline ends came to 13 bases. There are 16 residues in the CDR3. The CDR3: CASSTGTHISNQPQHF. The CDR3, as DNA: TGTGCCAGTAGTACCGGGACACATATTAGCAATCAGCCCCAGCATTTT.

CDR3 bases: TGTGCCAGCAGCGGCCGGGACAGGGGGTCCCACGAGCAGTACTTC. Translating it yields CASSGRDRGSHEQYF. This chain uses TRBV9 with TRBJ2-7; 11 bases match TRBD1. The CDR3 is 15 residues long. Germline V lookup: CDR1 SGDLS, CDR2 YYNGEE. Trimming removed 3 bases from V and 5 bases from J; junction bases left unmatched: 7.

This sequence joins TRBV29-1 and TRBJ2-1; D possibly matches TRBD1 or TRBD2 (5 bases each). CDR3 length: 13 residues. The ends were cut back, 6 bases at V and 7 bases at J, with 16 bases in the middle. Germline V gives CDR1 SQVTM, CDR2 ANQGSEA. The CDR3 sequence is CSVRGPVENEQFF. DNA for the CDR3: TGCAGCGTGAGGGGACCCGTGGAAAATGAGCAGTTCTTC.

The rearrangement links TRBV7-8 to TRBJ2-3; D remains ambiguous. The CDR3 runs to 13 residues. The V gene's germline CDR1 is SGHVS and CDR2 FQNEAQ. Trimming took off 6 bases at V and 8 bases at J, with 15 bases between the two ends. This chain's CDR3 is CASRPRNGGTQYF. The CDR3 nucleotides read TGTGCCAGCAGGCCCAGAAACGGTGGTACGCAGTATTTT.

This clonotype was recorded at least ten times. The chain employs TRBV11-2 and TRBJ2-7; 9 nucleotides match TRBD1. Per the germline V gene, CDR1 is SGHAT and CDR2 is FQNNGV. After removal of 3 bases from V and 0 bases from J, the junction contained 3 bases not matched to a gene. The CDR3 has 15 residues. CDR3 nucleotides: TGTGCCAGCAGCTTGGGACAGGGCTTCTCCTACGAGCAGTACTTC. It codes for CASSLGQGFSYEQYF.

This clonotype was detected many times. The rearrangement joins TRBV4-2 to TRBJ2-7; 9 bases agree with TRBD1. This CDR3 region has 18 residues. From germline, CDR1 is LGHNA and CDR2 YNFKEQ. The trim removed 0 bases at V and 0 bases at J, leaving 9 bases unmatched. As DNA, the CDR3 is TGTGCCAGCAGCCAAGATCGTTGGGGACAGGGAAACTCCTACGAGCAGTACTTC. Residues: CASSQDRWGQGNSYEQYF.

This clonotype was counted at least ten times. The genes are TRBV11-2 and TRBJ2-3; D possibly uses TRBD1 or TRBD2 (5 bases each). The length of the CDR3 is 14 residues. Trimming shortened V by 5 bases and J by 2 bases, and 11 bases separated the two germline ends. Germline V CDR1 and CDR2: SGHAT, FQNNGV. In nucleotides, the CDR3 is TGTGCCAGCAGCCTCGGGACCAACACAGATACGCAGTATTTT. Its protein is CASSLGTNTDTQYF.

This chain connects TRBV5-1 to TRBJ2-1, with 8 bases that match TRBD1. Per the germline V gene, CDR1 is SGHRS and CDR2 is YFSETQ. The CDR3 sequence is 16 residues long. After removal of 4 bases from V and 7 bases from J, the junction contained 13 bases not matched to a gene. As DNA, the CDR3 is TGCGCCAGCAGCCCGTACGGACAGGGAAGTCGGAATGAGCAGTTCTTC. Its protein is CASSPYGQGSRNEQFF.

The chain combines TRBV20-1 with TRBJ2-1; 7 positions match TRBD2. The CDR3 consists of 16 residues. The V gene's germline CDR1 is DFQATT and CDR2 SNEGSKA (reference sequence). Trimming took 1 base from V and 2 from J; bases not matched to a gene: 8. CDR3 coding DNA: TGCAGTGCTAGAGTTTTCGGCGGGAGCCCCTACAATGAGCAGTTCTTC. Translation: CSARVFGGSPYNEQFF.

V usage is TRBV3-1 and J usage is TRBJ1-1, with unresolved D. Between the trimmed V and J ends, which lost 4 bases and 7 bases, there was a span of 22 bases. Germline CDR1 and CDR2: LGHDT and YNNKEL (reference sequence). The CDR3 has 16 residues. This CDR3 is CASSPLQQVPKDEAFF. The CDR3 DNA reads as TGTGCCAGCAGCCCACTCCAGCAGGTTCCAAAAGATGAAGCTTTCTTT.

This chain joins TRBV19 and TRBJ1-2; 8 nucleotides match TRBD1. V gave up 4 bases and J gave up 3 bases; unmatched junction bases: 13. Germline-derived CDR1 and CDR2 are LNHDA and SQIVND (reference sequence). This CDR3 spans 17 amino acids. CDR3 sequence (DNA): TGTGCCAGTAGTACCCGGACAGGGTACACACTCGACTATGGCTACACCTTC. Its translation: CASSTRTGYTLDYGYTF.

This clonotype has just a few counts. The chain carries TRBV28 and TRBJ2-5, with a possible D match to TRBD2 (6 bases). Trimming stripped 2 bases from V and 4 bases from J, with 11 bases between. The germline CDR1 and CDR2 sequences are MDHEN and SYDVKM. This CDR3 contains 14 residues. CDR3 region: CASSLAGPPETQYF. CDR3 DNA sequence: TGTGCCAGCAGTTTAGCGGGGCCCCCAGAGACCCAGTACTTC.